Below are 3 T cell receptor beta chains sequenced from a single sample in a study of identical twins. One entry per CDR3 protein, called by TCRdb with MiXCR from the 5' RACE reads. This table has hundreds of thousands of distinct CDR3 sequences, over 8.5% appearing once. This sample was shared with a second study, whose subject was yellow fever vaccine responses in identical twins.

The specimen was PBMCs. These receptors were taken from a woman between 18 and 29 years old in good health.

The chain uses TRBV4-3 and TRBJ2-7, with 7 positions matching TRBD1. Unmatched junction bases numbered 5, after V lost 1 base and J lost 2 bases. Per the germline V gene, CDR1 is LGHNA and CDR2 is YSLEER. The CDR3 has 15 residues. CDR3 region: CASSQGQGEAYEQYF. CDR3 in DNA: TGCGCCAGCAGCCAAGGGCAGGGGGAAGCCTACGAGCAGTACTTC.

This clonotype was recorded at least ten times. The chain links TRBV5-1 to TRBJ2-7; 8 nucleotides match TRBD2. Losses at the gene ends were 0 bases for V and 2 bases for J; bases not matched to a gene: 4. The CDR3 has 15 amino acids. The germline gives CDR1 SGHRS, CDR2 YFSETQ. This CDR3 reads CASSLVISGAYEQYF. DNA of the CDR3: TGCGCCAGCAGCTTGGTTATTAGCGGGGCCTACGAGCAGTACTTC.

This clonotype was seen a handful of times. The chain employs TRBV7-9 and TRBJ2-7; no firm D call. The CDR3 totals 16 residues. The ends were cut back, 2 bases at V and 2 bases at J, with 16 bases in the middle. Germline CDR1 reads SEHNR; CDR2 reads FQNEAQ (reference sequence). This CDR3 is CASSLPPGSVTYEQYF. CDR3 bases: TGTGCCAGCAGCTTACCTCCCGGCAGTGTTACCTACGAGCAGTACTTC.